The 16 T cell receptor beta chains listed next were all sequenced from one sample in a study of T-cell memory formation after mild COVID-19. TCRdb ran MiXCR on the 5' RACE reads and lists one entry per CDR3 protein. Of approximately 440,000 distinct CDR3 sequences listed, 20% were seen once; the top ten hold about 8.1%. Sequencing was done on a sample of PBMCs or a T cell subset sorted from them (not recorded which). The receptor set was obtained from an adult woman who had mild COVID-19 (a few samples of this study predate the infection). Cell type and time point are not known.

This chain links TRBV5-5 with TRBJ2-3; D tentatively reads TRBD1 or TRBD2 (6 bases each). V was shortened by 0 bases and J by 2 bases, with 13 bases between the two germline ends. CDR1 and CDR2 (germline): SGHKS, YYEKEE (reference sequence). The CDR3 has 16 residues. The CDR3 nucleotides are TGTGCCAGCAGCTTGGACAAGGGGGGATCCACAGATACGCAGTATTTT. The encoded protein is CASSLDKGGSTDTQYF. The whole variable domain, filled in from reference TRBV5-5 and TRBJ2-3, reads DAGVTQSPTHLIKTRGQQVTLRCSPISGHKSVSWYQQVLGQGPQFIFQYYEKEERGRGNFPDRFSARQFPNYSSELNVNALLLGDSALYLCASSLDKGGSTDTQYFGPGTRLTVL.

This clonotype has ten or more counts. V usage is TRBV5-4 and J usage is TRBJ2-6, with no clear D. Germline V gene data show CDR1 as SGHNT and CDR2 as YYREEE (reference sequence). The CDR3 is 13 residues long. Trimming shortened V by 6 bases and J by 1 base, and 5 bases separated the two germline ends. CDR3 sequence reads: CASTRSGANVLTF. The CDR3 nucleotides are TGTGCCAGCACGCGATCTGGGGCCAACGTCCTGACTTTC. Complete variable domain (other parts from reference TRBV5-4 and TRBJ2-6): ETGVTQSPTHLIKTRGQQVTLRCSSQSGHNTVSWYQQALGQGPQFIFQYYREEENGRGNFPPRFSGLQFPNYSSELNVNALELDDSALYLCASTRSGANVLTFGAGSRLTVL.

J is TRBJ1-2 and V is TRBV20-1; D is unresolved. The V end lost 1 base, the J end lost 0 bases, and 9 bases lay between the germline ends. CDR1 is DFQATT, CDR2 SNEGSKA, per germline (reference sequence). The CDR3 has 14 residues. The CDR3: CSARARPANYGYTF. The CDR3, as DNA: TGCAGTGCTAGAGCCCGTCCCGCTAACTATGGCTACACCTTC.

The chain carries TRBV5-4 and TRBJ2-1; 9 bases match TRBD1. In germline, CDR1 is SGHNT, CDR2 YYREEE (reference sequence). The J segment lost 6 bases and the V segment lost 6 bases, leaving 10 bases of the junction unmatched. CDR3 length: 15 residues. For the CDR3, the DNA is TGTGCCAGCACCCTCCCGGGACAGGGTTTCAATGAGCAGTTCTTC. Its translation is CASTLPGQGFNEQFF.

CDR3 loop: CASSFLGLSSYEQYF. The CDR3 DNA reads TGTGCCAGCAGTTTTTTGGGTTTGAGCTCCTACGAGCAGTACTTC. The chain carries TRBV28 and TRBJ2-7; D gene uncertain. Germline V CDR1 and CDR2: MDHEN, SYDVKM. This CDR3 is 15 amino acids long. Trimming shortened V by 3 bases and J by 0 bases, and 12 bases separated the two germline ends.

The chain combines TRBV4-3 with TRBJ2-3; possibly TRBD2 for D (6 bases). The CDR3 spans 19 residues. Germline loops: CDR1 LGHNA, CDR2 YSLEER. The V gene lost 4 bases and the J gene lost 3 bases, with 26 bases spanning the gap. CDR3 DNA: TGCGCCAGCAGCCCCGGCATGATACTCCGGGACTCAGTTACAGATACGCAGTATTTT. This gives the protein CASSPGMILRDSVTDTQYF.

The V gene is TRBV12-3 or TRBV12-4, the J gene TRBJ1-4; a weak D match, TRBD1 (5 bases). The CDR3 loop spans 15 amino acids. With 5 bases removed from V and 6 bases from J, the gap between germline ends came to 16 bases. The CDR3: CASSNSGTFDEKLFF. The CDR3 nucleotides read TGTGCCAGCAGTAACTCCGGGACCTTCGATGAAAAACTGTTTTTT.

There are many counts of this clonotype. The CDR3 DNA reads TGTGCCAGCAGCGGTGGAGGGGGGGTTACGCGCACTGAAGCTTTCTTT. Translating gives CASSGGGGVTRTEAFF. The chain carries TRBV7-9 and TRBJ1-1, with D possibly being TRBD1 (6 bases). This CDR3 comprises 16 residues. Germline V lookup: CDR1 SEHNR, CDR2 FQNEAQ (reference sequence). Trimming left V 5 bases short and J 4 bases short, with 20 bases between.

In its sample, this clonotype was seen a few times. This chain connects TRBV23-1 to TRBJ2-7; D call uncertain. TRBV23-1 is flagged as an ORF with uncertain function. This CDR3 region has 13 residues. Deletions cut 4 bases from V and 4 bases from J, with 11 bases between. The CDR3 DNA is TGCGCCAGCAGTCCAGTAGGAGTATACGAGCAGTACTTC. Protein product: CASSPVGVYEQYF.

This clonotype showed up just a few times. This chain connects TRBV4-1 to TRBJ2-7; possible D gene TRBD1, 7 bases. CDR3 length equals 18 residues. CDR1 is MGHRA and CDR2 is YSYEKL in the germline V gene. V lost 0 bases to trimming and J lost 2 bases, with 20 bases between them. CDR3 coding DNA: TGCGCCAGCAGCCAAGATGGAGGAGGGGCACAGGGGACCTACGAGCAGTACTTC. Translating it yields CASSQDGGGAQGTYEQYF.

This clonotype turned up a few times. The chain joins TRBV6-2 or TRBV6-3 to TRBJ2-1; no clear D. CDR3 size: 17 residues. The germline V gene has CDR1 MNHEY and CDR2 SVGEGT. V was clipped by 6 bases and J by 3 bases, with 21 bases between them. The CDR3 coding sequence is TGTGCCAGCAGCGGAACGCCGGGTCTGCCAAACTACAATGAGCAGTTCTTC. It yields the protein CASSGTPGLPNYNEQFF.

This clonotype was counted at least ten times. V and J are TRBV6-1 and TRBJ2-7, with D maybe TRBD1 (5 bases). The CDR3 runs 15 residues. The V end lost 1 base, the J end lost 0 bases, and 10 bases lay between the germline ends. The germline V gene encodes CDR1 MNHNS and CDR2 SASEGT. The CDR3 here is CASSEEQASSYEQYF. CDR3 sequence (DNA): TGTGCCAGCAGTGAAGAACAGGCATCCTCCTACGAGCAGTACTTC.

This clonotype was seen more than once but under ten times. This chain connects TRBV12-3 or TRBV12-4 to TRBJ1-2, with 12 bases fitting TRBD1. The V gene end was trimmed by 3 bases and the J gene end by 8 bases; junction bases not matched to a gene: 7. CDR3 length: 15 residues. DNA of the CDR3: TGTGCCAGCAGTTTGGCCGGGACAGGGGGCTGGGGCTACACCTTC. Translation gives CASSLAGTGGWGYTF.

This rearrangement joins TRBV27 to TRBJ2-1; 8 nucleotides match TRBD2. The CDR3 runs to 19 residues. Germline CDR1 reads MNHEY; CDR2 reads SMNVEV (reference sequence). Trimming removed 4 bases from V and 6 bases from J; junction bases left unmatched: 20. The CDR3: CASSYGWAGGPRGGNEQFF. The CDR3 DNA reads as TGTGCCAGCAGTTACGGGTGGGCGGGAGGTCCCCGGGGTGGCAATGAGCAGTTCTTC.

The rearrangement links TRBV30 to TRBJ1-2; 11 bases map to TRBD1. The CDR3 totals 16 residues. V shed 5 bases, J shed 4 bases, and the junction held 12 bases outside the gene matches. The germline CDR1 and CDR2 sequences are GTSNPN and SVGIG (reference sequence). CDR3 coding DNA: TGTGCCTGGCGCCCTCCCCGGACAGGGGGCAGCTATGGCTACACCTTC. Encoded protein: CAWRPPRTGGSYGYTF. Together with reference TRBV30 and TRBJ1-2, the CDR3 gives the full variable domain: SQTIHQWPATLVQPVGSPLSLECTVEGTSNPNLYWYRQAAGRGLQLLFYSVGIGQISSEVPQNLSASRPQDRQFILSSKKLLLSDSGFYLCAWRPPRTGGSYGYTFGSGTRLTVV.

The V gene is TRBV7-2, the J gene TRBJ2-1; unclear D gene. Germline V gene sequence: CDR1 SGHTA, CDR2 FQGNSA. V lost 3 bases and J lost 9, with 12 bases in between. The CDR3 covers 13 residues. Here the CDR3 DNA reads TGTGCCAGCAGCTTGGATTACGGCTCTGAGCAGTTCTTC. This sequence encodes CASSLDYGSEQFF.